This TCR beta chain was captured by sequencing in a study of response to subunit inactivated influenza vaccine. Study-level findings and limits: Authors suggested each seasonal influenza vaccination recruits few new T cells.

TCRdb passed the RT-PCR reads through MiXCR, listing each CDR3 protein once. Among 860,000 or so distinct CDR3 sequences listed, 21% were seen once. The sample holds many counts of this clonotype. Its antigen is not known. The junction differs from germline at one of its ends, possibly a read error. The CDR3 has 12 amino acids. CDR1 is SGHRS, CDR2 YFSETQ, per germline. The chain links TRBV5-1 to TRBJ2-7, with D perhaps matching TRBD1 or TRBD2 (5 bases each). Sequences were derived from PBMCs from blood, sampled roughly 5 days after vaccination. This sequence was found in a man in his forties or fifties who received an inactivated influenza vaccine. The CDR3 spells CASSLEGTEQYF. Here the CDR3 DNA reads TGTGCCAGCAGCTTAGAGGGGACCGAGCAGTACTTC. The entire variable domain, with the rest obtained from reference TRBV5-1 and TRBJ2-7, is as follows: KAGVTQTPRYLIKTRGQQVTLSCSPISGHRSVSWYQQTPGQGLQFLFEYFSETQRNKGNFPGRFSGRQFSNSRSEMNVSTLELGDSALYLCASSLEGTEQYFGPGTRLTVT.